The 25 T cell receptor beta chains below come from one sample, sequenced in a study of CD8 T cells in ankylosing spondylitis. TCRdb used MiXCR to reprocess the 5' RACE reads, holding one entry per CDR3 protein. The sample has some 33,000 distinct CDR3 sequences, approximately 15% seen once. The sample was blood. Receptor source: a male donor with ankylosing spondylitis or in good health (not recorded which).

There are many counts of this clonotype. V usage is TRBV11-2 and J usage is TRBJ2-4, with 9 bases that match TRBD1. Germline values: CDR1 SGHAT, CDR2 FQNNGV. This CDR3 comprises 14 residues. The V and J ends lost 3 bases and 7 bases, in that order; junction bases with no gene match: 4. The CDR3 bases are TGTGCCAGCAGCTTCGGGACAGGGACGAACATTCAGTACTTC. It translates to CASSFGTGTNIQYF.

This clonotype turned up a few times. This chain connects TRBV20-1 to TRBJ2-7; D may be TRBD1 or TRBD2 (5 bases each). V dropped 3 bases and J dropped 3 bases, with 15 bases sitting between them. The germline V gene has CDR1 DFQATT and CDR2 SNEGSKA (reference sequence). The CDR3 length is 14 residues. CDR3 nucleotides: TGCAGTGCTAGTGGTTCGGGGCAGGGCTACGAGCAGTACTTC. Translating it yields CSASGSGQGYEQYF.

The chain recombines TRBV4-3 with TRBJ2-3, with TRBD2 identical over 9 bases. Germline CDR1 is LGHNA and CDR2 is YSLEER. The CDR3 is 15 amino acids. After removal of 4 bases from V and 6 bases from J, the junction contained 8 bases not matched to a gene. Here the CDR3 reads CASSPGGLASDTQYF. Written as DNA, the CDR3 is TGCGCCAGCAGCCCGGGGGGACTAGCATCTGATACGCAGTATTTT.

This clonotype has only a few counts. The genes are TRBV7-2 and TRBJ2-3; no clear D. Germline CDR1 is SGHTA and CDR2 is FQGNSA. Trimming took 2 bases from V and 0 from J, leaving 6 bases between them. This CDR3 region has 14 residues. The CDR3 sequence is CASSLQPSTDTQYF. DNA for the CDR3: TGTGCCAGCAGCTTACAACCTAGCACAGATACGCAGTATTTT.

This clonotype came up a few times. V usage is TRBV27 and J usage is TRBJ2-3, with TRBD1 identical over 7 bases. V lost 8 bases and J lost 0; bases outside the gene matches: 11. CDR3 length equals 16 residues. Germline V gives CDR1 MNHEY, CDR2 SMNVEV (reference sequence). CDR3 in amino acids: CASPPRDRRSTDTQYF. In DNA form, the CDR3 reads TGTGCCAGCCCGCCCCGGGACAGAAGGAGCACAGATACGCAGTATTTT.

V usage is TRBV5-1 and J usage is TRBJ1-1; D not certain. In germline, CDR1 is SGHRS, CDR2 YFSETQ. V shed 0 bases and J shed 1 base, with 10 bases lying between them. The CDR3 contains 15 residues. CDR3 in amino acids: CASSLDPVTNTEAFF. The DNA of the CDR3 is TGCGCCAGCAGCTTGGATCCGGTGACGAACACTGAAGCTTTCTTT.

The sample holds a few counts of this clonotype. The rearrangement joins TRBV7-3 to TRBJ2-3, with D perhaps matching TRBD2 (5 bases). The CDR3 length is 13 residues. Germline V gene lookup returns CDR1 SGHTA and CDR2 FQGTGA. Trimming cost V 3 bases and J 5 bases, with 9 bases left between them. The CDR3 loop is CASSLKGGDTQYF. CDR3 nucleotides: TGTGCCAGCAGCTTGAAAGGAGGAGATACGCAGTATTTT.

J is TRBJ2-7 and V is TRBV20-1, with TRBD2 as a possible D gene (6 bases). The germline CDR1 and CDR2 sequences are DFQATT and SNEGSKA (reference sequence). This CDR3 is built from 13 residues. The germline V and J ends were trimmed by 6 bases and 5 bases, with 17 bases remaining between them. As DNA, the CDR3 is TGCAGTGCCGGAATGGCGGGGTCCCACGAGCAGTACGTC. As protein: CSAGMAGSHEQYV.

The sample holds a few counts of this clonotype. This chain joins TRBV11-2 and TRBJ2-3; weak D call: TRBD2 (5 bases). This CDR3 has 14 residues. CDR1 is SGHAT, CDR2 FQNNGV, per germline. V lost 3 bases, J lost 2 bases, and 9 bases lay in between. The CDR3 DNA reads TGTGCCAGCAGCTTCCAGCGGAACACAGATACGCAGTATTTT. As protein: CASSFQRNTDTQYF.

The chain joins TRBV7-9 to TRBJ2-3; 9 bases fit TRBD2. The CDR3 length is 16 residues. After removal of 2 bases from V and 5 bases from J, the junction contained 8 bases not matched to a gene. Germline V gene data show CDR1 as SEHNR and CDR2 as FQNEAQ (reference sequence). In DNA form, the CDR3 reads TGTGCCAGCAGCTTACGGTGGCGGGAGGGCCGAGATACGCAGTATTTT. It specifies CASSLRWREGRDTQYF.

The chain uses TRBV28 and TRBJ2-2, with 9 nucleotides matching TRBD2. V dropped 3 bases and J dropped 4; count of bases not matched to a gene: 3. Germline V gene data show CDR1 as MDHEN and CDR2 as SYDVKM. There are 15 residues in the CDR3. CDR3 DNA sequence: TGTGCCAGCAGTTTTTTAGCGGGAGTCACCGGGGAGCTGTTTTTT. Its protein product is CASSFLAGVTGELFF. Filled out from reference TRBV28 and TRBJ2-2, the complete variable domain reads DVKVTQSSRYLVKRTGEKVFLECVQDMDHENMFWYRQDPGLGLRLIYFSYDVKMKEKGDIPEGYSVSREKKERFSLILESASTNQTSMYLCASSFLAGVTGELFFGEGSRLTVL.

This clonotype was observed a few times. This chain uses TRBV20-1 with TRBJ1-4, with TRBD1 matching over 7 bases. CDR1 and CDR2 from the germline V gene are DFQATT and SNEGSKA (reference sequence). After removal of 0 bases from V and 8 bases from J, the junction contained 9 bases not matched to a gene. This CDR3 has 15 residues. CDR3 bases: TGCAGTGCTAGAGATTGGGCAGGGGGTCAGGAAAAACTGTTTTTT. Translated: CSARDWAGGQEKLFF.

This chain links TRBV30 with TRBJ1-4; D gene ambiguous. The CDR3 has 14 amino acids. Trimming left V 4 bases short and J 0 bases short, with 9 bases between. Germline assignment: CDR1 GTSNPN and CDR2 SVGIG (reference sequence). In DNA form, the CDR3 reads TGTGCCTGGACCGACTCATCAACTAATGAAAAACTGTTTTTT. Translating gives CAWTDSSTNEKLFF.

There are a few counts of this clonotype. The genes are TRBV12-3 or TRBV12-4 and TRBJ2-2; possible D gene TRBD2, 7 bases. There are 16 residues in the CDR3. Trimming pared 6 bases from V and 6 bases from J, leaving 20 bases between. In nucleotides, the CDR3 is TGTGCCAGCAGCCGCCAAGGGGGGGGCGTCTCCGGGGAGCTGTTTTTT. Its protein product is CASSRQGGGVSGELFF.

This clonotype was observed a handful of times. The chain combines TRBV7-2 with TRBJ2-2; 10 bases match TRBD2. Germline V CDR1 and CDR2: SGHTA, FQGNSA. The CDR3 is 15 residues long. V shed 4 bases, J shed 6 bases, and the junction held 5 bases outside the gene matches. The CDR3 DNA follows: TGTGCCAGCAGCTACAAGCGGGGGGGCCCCGGGGAGCTGTTTTTT. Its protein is CASSYKRGGPGELFF.

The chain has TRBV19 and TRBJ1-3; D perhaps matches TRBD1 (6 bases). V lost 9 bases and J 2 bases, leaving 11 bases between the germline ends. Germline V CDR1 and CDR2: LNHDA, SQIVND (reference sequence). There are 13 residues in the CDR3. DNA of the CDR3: TGTGCCAGCGACAGGAAAACTGGAAACACCATATATTTT. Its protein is CASDRKTGNTIYF. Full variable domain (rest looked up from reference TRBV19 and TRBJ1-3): DGGITQSPKYLFRKEGQNVTLSCEQNLNHDAMYWYRQDPGQGLRLIYYSQIVNDFQKGDIAEGYSVSREKKESFPLTVTSAQKNPTAFYLCASDRKTGNTIYFGEGSWLTVV.

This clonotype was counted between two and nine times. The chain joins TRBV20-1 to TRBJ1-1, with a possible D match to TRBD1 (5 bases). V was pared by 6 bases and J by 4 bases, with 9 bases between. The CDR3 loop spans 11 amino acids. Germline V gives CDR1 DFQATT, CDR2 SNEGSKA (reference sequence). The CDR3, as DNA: TGCAGTGCCAGGGTTACCACTGAAGCTTTCTTT. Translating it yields CSARVTTEAFF.

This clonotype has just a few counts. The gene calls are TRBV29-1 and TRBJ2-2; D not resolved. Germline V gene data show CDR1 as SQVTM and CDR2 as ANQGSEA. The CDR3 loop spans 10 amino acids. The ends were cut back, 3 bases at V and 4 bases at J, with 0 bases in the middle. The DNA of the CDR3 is TGCAGCGTTGACACCGGGGAGCTGTTTTTT. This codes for CSVDTGELFF.

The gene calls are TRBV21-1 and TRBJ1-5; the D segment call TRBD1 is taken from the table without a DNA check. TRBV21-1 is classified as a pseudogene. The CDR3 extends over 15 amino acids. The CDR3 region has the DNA TGTGCCAGCAGCAAGGGACCCCGGTTCAATCAGCCCCAGCATTTT. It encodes CASSKGPRFNQPQHF.

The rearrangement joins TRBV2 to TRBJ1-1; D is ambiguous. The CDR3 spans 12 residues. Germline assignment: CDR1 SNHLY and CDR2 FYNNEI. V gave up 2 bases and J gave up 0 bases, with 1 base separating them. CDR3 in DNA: TGTGCCAGCAGTGAAATGAACACTGAAGCTTTCTTT. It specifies CASSEMNTEAFF.

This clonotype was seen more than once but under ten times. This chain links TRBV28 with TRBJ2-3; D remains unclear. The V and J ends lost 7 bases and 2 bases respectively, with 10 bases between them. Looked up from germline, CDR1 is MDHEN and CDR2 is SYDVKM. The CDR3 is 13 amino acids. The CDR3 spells CASTLDLTDTQYF. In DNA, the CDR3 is TGTGCCAGCACCTTAGACCTCACAGATACGCAGTATTTT.

The CDR3 DNA reads TGCGCCAGCAGCGCGACTAGCGGATTCAACACCGGGGAGCTGTTTTTT. Its translation: CASSATSGFNTGELFF. V and J are TRBV5-1 and TRBJ2-2, with 9 bases aligning to TRBD2. The CDR3 has 16 amino acids. V lost 4 bases and J lost 2; bases outside the gene matches: 6. Looked up from germline, CDR1 is SGHRS and CDR2 is YFSETQ.

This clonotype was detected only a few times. The CDR3 coding sequence is TGTGCCAGCAGCCGAGTCAATGAAAAACTGTTTTTT. The encoded protein is CASSRVNEKLFF. The chain employs TRBV14 and TRBJ1-4; D is unclear. The germline V and J ends were trimmed by 4 bases and 5 bases, with 5 bases remaining between them. The CDR3 loop spans 12 amino acids. The germline gives CDR1 SGHDN, CDR2 FVKESK.

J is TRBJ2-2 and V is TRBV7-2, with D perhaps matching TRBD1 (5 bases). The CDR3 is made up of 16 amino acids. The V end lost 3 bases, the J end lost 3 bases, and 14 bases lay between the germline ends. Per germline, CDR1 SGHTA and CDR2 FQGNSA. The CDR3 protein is CASSFKVLGDTGELFF. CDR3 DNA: TGTGCCAGCAGCTTTAAGGTCCTAGGGGACACCGGGGAGCTGTTTTTT. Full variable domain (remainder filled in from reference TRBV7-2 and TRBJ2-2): GAGVSQSPSNKVTEKGKDVELRCDPISGHTALYWYRQSLGQGLEFLIYFQGNSAPDKSGLPSDRFSAERTGGSVSTLTIQRTQQEDSAVYLCASSFKVLGDTGELFFGEGSRLTVL.

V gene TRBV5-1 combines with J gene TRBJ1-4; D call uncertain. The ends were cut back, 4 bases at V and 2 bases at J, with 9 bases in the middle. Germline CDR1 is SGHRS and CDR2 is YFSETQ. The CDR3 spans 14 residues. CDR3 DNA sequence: TGCGCCAGCAGCACGGGAAGGACTAATGAAAAACTGTTTTTT. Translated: CASSTGRTNEKLFF.